This T cell receptor (beta chain) was profiled in a study of blood T cell repertoires in COVID-19. The assay was immunoSEQ multiplex PCR, and TCRdb's table has in-frame clones only and misses some. The sample has 90,000 to 120,000 clones, approximately 81% seen once. Germline V lookup: CDR1 MGHRA, CDR2 YSYEKL. The CDR3 loop spans 14 amino acids. After removal of 1 base from V and 8 bases from J, the junction contained 7 bases not matched to a gene. Sequencing input: peripheral blood. The clonotype comes from a human donor in a cohort sampled during active COVID-19. The chain employs TRBV4-1 and TRBJ1-2, with 7 bases aligning to TRBD1. This chain's CDR3 is CASSQGQGSGGYTF. In nucleotides, the CDR3 is TGCGCCAGCAGCCAAGGACAGGGCTCGGGGGGCTACACCTTC.